The 26 T cell receptor beta chains presented below share a single source sample, sequenced in a study of cytomegalovirus exposure and HLA in healthy donors. Sequenced by immunoSEQ multiplex PCR; TCRdb stores in-frame clones only, minus some. The data contain under 400,000 clones, roughly 88% of them singletons. Sequenced material: PBMCs. The receptors derive from a woman under 30 in good health and CMV-seronegative.

This sequence joins TRBV4-2 and TRBJ2-7, with D possibly being TRBD2 (6 bases). Trimming cost V 4 bases and J 6 bases, with 22 bases left between them. The length of the CDR3 is 16 residues. Looked up from germline, CDR1 is LGHNA and CDR2 is YNFKEQ. CDR3 bases: TGTGCCAGCAGCCTAGTCTTTAGCGGCAGCGTAGGCGAGCAGTACTTC. Translating gives CASSLVFSGSVGEQYF.

This chain uses TRBV28 with TRBJ2-7; D might be TRBD1 (5 bases). Looked up from germline, CDR1 is MDHEN and CDR2 is SYDVKM. V lost 10 bases, J lost 6 bases, and 19 bases lay in between. The CDR3 is made up of 13 amino acids. CDR3 sequence: CATKPGRRGEQYF. DNA of the CDR3: TGTGCCACAAAGCCAGGGCGAAGAGGCGAGCAGTACTTC.

The chain uses TRBV2 and TRBJ2-1, with 11 positions matching TRBD2. There are 15 residues in the CDR3. V shed 4 bases, J shed 5 bases, and the junction held 4 bases outside the gene matches. The germline V gene encodes CDR1 SNHLY and CDR2 FYNNEI. CDR3 amino acids: CASSVLAGAHNEQFF. The DNA of the CDR3 is TGTGCCAGCAGTGTACTAGCGGGGGCCCACAATGAGCAGTTCTTC.

This clone occurred a few times. V gene TRBV15 combines with J gene TRBJ1-6; 8 bases match TRBD1. The CDR3 is 15 residues long. Germline assignment: CDR1 LNHNV and CDR2 YYDKDF (reference sequence). V shed 4 bases, J shed 14 bases, and the junction held 13 bases outside the gene matches. This chain's CDR3 is CATSTRQGLEGALHF. DNA of the CDR3: TGTGCCACCAGCACACGACAGGGGCTAGAGGGGGCCCTCCACTTT. Variable domain in full (rest from reference TRBV15 and TRBJ1-6): DAMVIQNPRYQVTQFGKPVTLSCSQTLNHNVMYWYQQKSSQAPKLLFHYYDKDFNNEADTPDNFQSRRPNTSFCFLDIRSPGLGDTAMYLCATSTRQGLEGALHFGNGTRLTVT.

The rearrangement uses TRBV28 and TRBJ2-3; tentatively, D is TRBD2 (6 bases). This CDR3 contains 21 residues. CDR1 MDHEN and CDR2 SYDVKM come from the germline V gene. V gave up 6 bases and J gave up 0 bases, with 31 bases separating them. CDR3 DNA sequence: TGTGCCAGCAGGCAAACCCCCCGCGACGTCTGGGGGGACCCAAGCACAGATACGCAGTATTTT. Amino acids: CASRQTPRDVWGDPSTDTQYF. Based on the CDR3 plus reference TRBV28 and TRBJ2-3, the full variable domain is DVKVTQSSRYLVKRTGEKVFLECVQDMDHENMFWYRQDPGLGLRLIYFSYDVKMKEKGDIPEGYSVSREKKERFSLILESASTNQTSMYLCASRQTPRDVWGDPSTDTQYFGPGTRLTVL.

This chain joins TRBV5-4 and TRBJ2-1; no clear D. Germline CDR1 is SGHNT and CDR2 is YYREEE (reference sequence). Trimming took off 4 bases at V and 6 bases at J, with 8 bases between the two ends. The CDR3 is made up of 12 amino acids. CDR3 DNA sequence: TGTGCCAGCAGCAGAGGCCTCAATGAGCAGTTCTTC. Translated, it gives CASSRGLNEQFF.

The CDR3 loop reads CASARGTVTYNEQFF. Here the CDR3 DNA reads TGCGCCAGCGCGAGAGGGACAGTAACCTACAATGAGCAGTTCTTC. J is TRBJ2-1 and V is TRBV23-1; 7 nucleotides align to TRBD1. TRBV23-1 is labeled an ORF, and its function is uncertain. The CDR3 consists of 15 residues. V shed 8 bases and J 2 bases; nucleotides not matched to a gene: 9.

As to this clone: At one end the junction does not follow the germline gene, possibly because of a read error. In DNA form, the CDR3 reads TGTGCCAGCGGTAGCGGGCCGGGACACAATGAGCAGCTCTTC. As protein: CASGSGPGHNEQLF. The rearrangement links TRBV27 to TRBJ2-1; maybe TRBD2 (7 bases). Per the germline V gene, CDR1 is MNHEY and CDR2 is SMNVEV (reference sequence). The CDR3 extends over 14 amino acids.

The rearrangement uses TRBV6-6 and TRBJ1-5, with 10 bases identical to TRBD1. This CDR3 region has 15 residues. V lost 4 bases, J lost 1 base, and 1 base stayed unmatched. The germline CDR1 and CDR2 sequences are MNHNY and SVGAGI (reference sequence). This CDR3 reads CASSLGQGSNQPQHF. In nucleotides, the CDR3 is TGTGCCAGCAGTTTGGGACAGGGGAGCAATCAGCCCCAGCATTTT.

With regard to this clone: One end of the junction is discordant with germline, which a read error may explain. The chain joins TRBV2 to TRBJ1-4, with D possibly being TRBD1 (6 bases). Germline V lookup: CDR1 SNHLY, CDR2 FYNNEI. The CDR3 has 17 amino acids. The CDR3 nucleotides read TGTGCCAGCAGCGAAGAGCCCGCGCAGGGGTGGAGTGAAAAACTGTTTTTT. Translation gives CASSEEPAQGWSEKLFF.

The rearrangement links TRBV18 to TRBJ1-1, with TRBD1 as a possible D gene (5 bases). Deletions cut 5 bases from V and 1 base from J, with 14 bases between. CDR1 and CDR2 (germline): KGHSH, LQKENI. The CDR3 has 15 residues. For the CDR3, the DNA is TGTGCCAGCTCATCAGTACTTCAGGGGAACACTGAAGCTTTCTTT. This sequence encodes CASSSVLQGNTEAFF.

V usage is TRBV5-1 and J usage is TRBJ1-6; 8 bases fit TRBD1. The CDR3 runs to 15 residues. Germline CDR1 and CDR2: SGHRS and YFSETQ. The V and J ends lost 0 bases and 9 bases, in that order; junction bases with no gene match: 5. The CDR3 nucleotides are TGCGCCAGCAGCTTGGCTCAGGGGGCAAGTTCACCCCTCCACTTT. Amino acid sequence: CASSLAQGASSPLHF.

The rearrangement links TRBV4-2 to TRBJ2-2; D possibly corresponds to TRBD1 (5 bases). Looked up from germline, CDR1 is LGHNA and CDR2 is YNFKEQ. This CDR3 contains 14 residues. V dropped 0 bases and J dropped 4 bases, with 6 bases sitting between them. The CDR3 DNA reads as TGTGCCAGCAGCCAAGAGACAGTCACCGGGGAGCTGTTTTTT. Its protein product is CASSQETVTGELFF.

The genes are TRBV19 and TRBJ1-5, with no clear D. Trimming pared 9 bases from V and 3 bases from J, leaving 9 bases between. Germline V lookup: CDR1 LNHDA, CDR2 SQIVND (reference sequence). The CDR3 is 12 residues long. CDR3 bases: TGTGCCAGCACAAACCCCAATCAGCCCCAGCATTTT. It encodes CASTNPNQPQHF.

The chain is built from TRBV4-1 and TRBJ2-1; TRBD2 aligns across 7 bases. V was clipped by 1 base and J by 5 bases; unmatched bases: 8. In germline, CDR1 is MGHRA, CDR2 YSYEKL. The CDR3 covers 16 residues. CDR3: CASSQVGLAANNEQFF. CDR3 nucleotides: TGCGCCAGCAGCCAAGTGGGGCTAGCGGCCAACAATGAGCAGTTCTTC.

This clone was picked up one time. The V gene is TRBV6-1, the J gene TRBJ1-4; D is unclear. V was clipped by 6 bases and J by 4 bases, with 12 bases between them. The CDR3 is made up of 14 amino acids. CDR1 and CDR2 from the germline V gene are MNHNS and SASEGT. CDR3 sequence reads: CASRKEVLNEKLFF. The CDR3 DNA reads as TGTGCCAGCAGGAAGGAGGTGCTTAATGAAAAACTGTTTTTT.

V usage is TRBV9 and J usage is TRBJ1-1, with 8 bases matching TRBD1. Unmatched junction bases numbered 8, after V lost 4 bases and J lost 3 bases. In germline, CDR1 is SGDLS, CDR2 YYNGEE. The CDR3 sequence is 15 residues long. The chain's CDR3 is CASSPRDRRYTEAFF. As DNA, the CDR3 is TGTGCCAGCAGCCCCCGGGACAGGCGGTACACTGAAGCTTTCTTT.

The gene calls are TRBV6-1 and TRBJ2-1; 9 nucleotides match TRBD2. The CDR3 totals 15 residues. The J segment lost 4 bases and the V segment lost 4 bases, leaving 5 bases of the junction unmatched. Germline V CDR1 and CDR2: MNHNS, SASEGT. CDR3: CASSGFAGGYNEQFF. The CDR3 bases are TGTGCCAGCAGTGGCTTCGCGGGAGGGTACAATGAGCAGTTCTTC.

The rearrangement joins TRBV27 to TRBJ2-2, with D hard to call. The germline gives CDR1 MNHEY, CDR2 SMNVEV (reference sequence). With 2 bases removed from V and 6 bases from J, the gap between germline ends came to 7 bases. The CDR3 extends over 13 amino acids. CDR3 in amino acids: CASSLRVSGELFF. The CDR3 DNA follows: TGTGCCAGCAGTTTACGCGTGTCCGGGGAGCTGTTTTTT.

The genes are TRBV15 and TRBJ1-5; maybe TRBD1 (5 bases). This CDR3 has 16 amino acids. Per germline, CDR1 LNHNV and CDR2 YYDKDF (reference sequence). V was trimmed by 7 bases and J by 0 bases, leaving 16 bases between them. This CDR3 is CATTPSAGNSNQPQHF. CDR3 nucleotides: TGTGCCACCACCCCTAGCGCAGGGAATAGCAATCAGCCCCAGCATTTT.

As regards this clone: Distinct nucleotide sequences in the sample also encode this CDR3. The chain recombines TRBV27 with TRBJ2-7; a possible D gene is TRBD2 (5 bases). Germline V CDR1 and CDR2: MNHEY, SMNVEV (reference sequence). There are 11 residues in the CDR3. V gave up 6 bases and J gave up 4 bases, with 7 bases separating them. The CDR3 DNA reads as TGTGCCAGCAGGTCGGGATACGAGCAGTACTTC. Translating gives CASRSGYEQYF.

The CDR3 bases are TGTGCCAGCAGAGGGCGGGAGCCGGACGAGCAGTACTTC. It translates to CASRGREPDEQYF. The V gene is TRBV6-1, the J gene TRBJ2-7; the match to TRBD2 covers 7 bases. This CDR3 is 13 amino acids long. With V trimmed by 6 bases and J by 5 bases, 7 bases remained unmatched. Germline CDR1 MNHNS, CDR2 SASEGT.

This chain connects TRBV27 to TRBJ2-1; D may be TRBD1 (6 bases). V was pared by 3 bases and J by 8 bases, with 11 bases between. CDR3 size: 13 residues. Germline V gene data show CDR1 as MNHEY and CDR2 as SMNVEV (reference sequence). The CDR3 sequence: CASSFNRVDEQFF. CDR3 in DNA: TGTGCCAGCAGTTTCAACAGGGTCGATGAGCAGTTCTTC.

The V gene is TRBV9, the J gene TRBJ2-7, with TRBD2 matching 11 bases. V shed 0 bases, J shed 6 bases, and the junction held 8 bases outside the gene matches. The CDR3 is 16 residues long. Germline V lookup: CDR1 SGDLS, CDR2 YYNGEE. CDR3 protein: CASSVEASGGSSEQYF. The DNA of the CDR3 is TGTGCCAGCAGCGTAGAAGCTAGCGGGGGGTCTAGCGAGCAGTACTTC.

The chain carries TRBV30 and TRBJ2-2; 8 bases are a match to TRBD2. The CDR3 covers 17 residues. Germline loops: CDR1 GTSNPN, CDR2 SVGIG (reference sequence). V dropped 3 bases and J dropped 1; count of bases not matched to a gene: 10. This chain's CDR3 is CAWRGFRSGGNTGELFF. CDR3 bases: TGTGCCTGGAGAGGGTTTCGGAGCGGGGGGAACACCGGGGAGCTGTTTTTT.

This chain links TRBV15 with TRBJ2-1; no clear D. CDR1 and CDR2 from the germline V gene are LNHNV and YYDKDF (reference sequence). The CDR3 covers 17 residues. Trimming removed 1 base from V and 0 bases from J, with 13 bases in between. The CDR3 bases are TGTGCCACCAGCAGAGTTTGGCAGGTGAGCTCCTACAATGAGCAGTTCTTC. It is translated as CATSRVWQVSSYNEQFF. Filled out from reference TRBV15 and TRBJ2-1, the complete variable domain reads DAMVIQNPRYQVTQFGKPVTLSCSQTLNHNVMYWYQQKSSQAPKLLFHYYDKDFNNEADTPDNFQSRRPNTSFCFLDIRSPGLGDTAMYLCATSRVWQVSSYNEQFFGPGTRLTVL.